This passage covers 10 T cell receptor beta chains from one sample sequenced in a study of T cells after somatic rescue of genetic block. Clones were read by immunoSEQ multiplex PCR, and TCRdb kept only the in-frame ones, dropping some. The data show 9,000 to 15,000 clones, roughly 70% seen once. The specimen sequenced was peripheral blood mononuclear cells (PBMCs). Source of these receptors: a boy between 10 and 17 years old.

The chain is built from TRBV5-4 and TRBJ2-3, with 14 bases lining up with TRBD2. Trimming cost V 3 bases and J 0 bases; bases outside gene matches: 6. The CDR3 consists of 18 residues. Germline V gene lookup returns CDR1 SGHNT and CDR2 YYREEE (reference sequence). The CDR3, as DNA: TGTGCCAGCAGCTCGAGACTAGCGGGGGGGCCAAGCACAGATACGCAGTATTTT. It translates to CASSSRLAGGPSTDTQYF. The full variable domain, rest sourced from reference TRBV5-4 and TRBJ2-3, is ETGVTQSPTHLIKTRGQQVTLRCSSQSGHNTVSWYQQALGQGPQFIFQYYREEENGRGNFPPRFSGLQFPNYSSELNVNALELDDSALYLCASSSRLAGGPSTDTQYFGPGTRLTVL.

This clone came up a few times. The V call is TRBV27, the J call TRBJ1-6, with D perhaps TRBD1 (6 bases). V lost 4 bases, J lost 9 bases, and 16 bases lay in between. CDR1 is MNHEY, CDR2 SMNVEV, per germline (reference sequence). The CDR3 is 15 residues long. The chain's CDR3 is CASSYAGVFGSPLHF. DNA of the CDR3: TGTGCCAGCAGTTATGCAGGGGTCTTTGGTTCACCCCTCCACTTT.

This clone was found a few times. J is TRBJ2-3 and V is TRBV7-9; D remains unclear. Looked up from germline, CDR1 is SEHNR and CDR2 is FQNEAQ (reference sequence). V was cut by 4 bases and J by 5 bases, with 10 bases left in between. The CDR3 has 13 residues. CDR3 in amino acids: CASSSLYRDTQYF. The CDR3 bases are TGTGCCAGCAGCTCACTTTATCGAGATACGCAGTATTTT. Drawing the rest from reference TRBV7-9 and TRBJ2-3, the complete variable domain is DTGVSQNPRHKITKRGQNVTFRCDPISEHNRLYWYRQTLGQGPEFLTYFQNEAQLEKSRLLSDRFSAERPKGSFSTLEIQRTEQGDSAMYLCASSSLYRDTQYFGPGTRLTVL.

V is TRBV2 and J is TRBJ2-3; D is possibly TRBD2 (5 bases). Per the germline V gene, CDR1 is SNHLY and CDR2 is FYNNEI. This CDR3 is 15 amino acids long. Trimming removed 7 bases at V and 1 base at J, with 15 bases between. CDR3 bases: TGTGCCAGCAACGCTATCCTGAGGGGCACAGATACGCAGTATTTT. This translates into CASNAILRGTDTQYF.

This chain joins TRBV6-6 and TRBJ1-4; D is undetermined. Trimming stripped 6 bases from V and 4 bases from J, with 12 bases between. The CDR3 is made up of 14 amino acids. The germline V gene has CDR1 MNHNY and CDR2 SVGAGI (reference sequence). For the CDR3, the DNA is TGTGCCAGCAGCGACTGGGCACTTAATGAAAAACTGTTTTTT. Residues: CASSDWALNEKLFF.

CDR3 residues: CASSVNRDVGDYGYTF. The DNA for the CDR3 is TGTGCCAGCAGTGTGAACAGGGATGTCGGTGACTATGGCTACACCTTC. The chain joins TRBV2 to TRBJ1-2, with D tentatively TRBD1 (6 bases). The CDR3 totals 16 residues. Between the trimmed V and J ends, which lost 4 bases and 3 bases, there was a span of 18 bases. CDR1 is SNHLY, CDR2 FYNNEI, per germline. Full variable domain (outside the CDR3, taken from reference TRBV2 and TRBJ1-2): EPEVTQTPSHQVTQMGQEVILRCVPISNHLYFYWYRQILGQKVEFLVSFYNNEISEKSEIFDDQFSVERPDGSNFTLKIRSTKLEDSAMYFCASSVNRDVGDYGYTFGSGTRLTVV.

The chain has TRBV5-4 and TRBJ2-3, with 7 bases lining up with TRBD2. The CDR3 totals 16 residues. In germline, CDR1 is SGHNT, CDR2 YYREEE (reference sequence). V shed 0 bases, J shed 0 bases, and the junction held 4 bases outside the gene matches. The CDR3 reads CASSLERDYSTDTQYF. Written as DNA, the CDR3 is TGTGCCAGCAGCTTGGAGCGGGACTATAGCACAGATACGCAGTATTTT.

V usage is TRBV4-1 and J usage is TRBJ2-7; tentative D call: TRBD2 (5 bases). CDR3 length equals 15 residues. The germline gives CDR1 MGHRA, CDR2 YSYEKL. Trimming shortened V by 3 bases and J by 0 bases, and 12 bases separated the two germline ends. This chain's CDR3 is CASSQRAALSYEQYF. The CDR3 coding sequence is TGCGCCAGCAGCCAGAGGGCAGCTCTCTCCTACGAGCAGTACTTC.

This chain uses TRBV7-6 with TRBJ1-2; D may be TRBD1 (6 bases). The CDR3 has 15 amino acids. V lost 4 bases and J lost 5, with 17 bases in between. Germline CDR1 and CDR2: SGHVS and FNYEAQ. In nucleotides, the CDR3 is TGTGCCAGCAGCTCGGAAGGGGGGGGACTGTATGGCTACACCTTC. As protein: CASSSEGGGLYGYTF.

The CDR3 loop reads CASSPDRISYGYTF. The CDR3 coding sequence is TGTGCCAGTAGCCCGGACAGAATTTCTTATGGCTACACCTTC. This rearrangement joins TRBV19 to TRBJ1-2, with D possibly being TRBD1 (6 bases). The CDR3 contains 14 residues. Trimming took off 6 bases at V and 5 bases at J, with 16 bases between the two ends. Per the germline V gene, CDR1 is LNHDA and CDR2 is SQIVND (reference sequence).